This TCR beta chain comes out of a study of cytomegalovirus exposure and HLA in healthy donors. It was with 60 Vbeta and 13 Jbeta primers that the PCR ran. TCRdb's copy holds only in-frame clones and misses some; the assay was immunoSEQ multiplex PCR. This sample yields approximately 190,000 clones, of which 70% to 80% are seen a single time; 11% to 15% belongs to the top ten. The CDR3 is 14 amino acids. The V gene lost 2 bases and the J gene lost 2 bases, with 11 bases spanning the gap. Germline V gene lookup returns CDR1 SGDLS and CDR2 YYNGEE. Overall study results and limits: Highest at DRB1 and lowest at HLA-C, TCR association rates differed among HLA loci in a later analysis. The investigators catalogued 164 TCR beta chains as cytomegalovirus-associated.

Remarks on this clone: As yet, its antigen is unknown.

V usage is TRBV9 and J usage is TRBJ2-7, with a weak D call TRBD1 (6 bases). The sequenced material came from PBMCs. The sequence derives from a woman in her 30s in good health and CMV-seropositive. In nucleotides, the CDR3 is TGTGCCAGCAGCGTCGCGACAGGAACCTACGAGCAGTACTTC. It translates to CASSVATGTYEQYF.